This T cell receptor (beta chain) was documented in a study of PD-1 blockade in classical Hodgkin lymphoma. Study-level findings and limits: The study found that TCR diversity rose significantly by C4D1 in CD4+ but not CD8+ cells.

TCRdb's copy holds only in-frame clones and misses some; the assay was immunoSEQ multiplex PCR. The data hold roughly 96,000 clones, with 93% observed a single time. With regard to this clone: As yet, its antigen is unknown.

The CDR3 runs 13 residues. V dropped 2 bases and J dropped 5; count of bases not matched to a gene: 3. In germline, CDR1 is SGHRS, CDR2 YFSETQ. Time point denoted: cycle 4 day 1 (C4D1), after 6 weeks of nivolumab. Relapse was seen in all patients after autologous stem cell transplantation, and brentuximab vedotin exposure was variable. This clonotype was sampled from a human donor with classical Hodgkin lymphoma. V and J are TRBV5-1 and TRBJ1-1, with TRBD1 identical over 7 bases. The starting material was peripheral blood mononuclear cells (PBMCs), obtained before the fourth cycle of nivolumab. The CDR3 loop is CASSFSGGTEAFF. CDR3 in DNA: TGCGCCAGCAGCTTTTCAGGGGGTACTGAAGCTTTCTTT. The entire variable domain, with the rest obtained from reference TRBV5-1 and TRBJ1-1, is as follows: KAGVTQTPRYLIKTRGQQVTLSCSPISGHRSVSWYQQTPGQGLQFLFEYFSETQRNKGNFPGRFSGRQFSNSRSEMNVSTLELGDSALYLCASSFSGGTEAFFGQGTRLTVV.